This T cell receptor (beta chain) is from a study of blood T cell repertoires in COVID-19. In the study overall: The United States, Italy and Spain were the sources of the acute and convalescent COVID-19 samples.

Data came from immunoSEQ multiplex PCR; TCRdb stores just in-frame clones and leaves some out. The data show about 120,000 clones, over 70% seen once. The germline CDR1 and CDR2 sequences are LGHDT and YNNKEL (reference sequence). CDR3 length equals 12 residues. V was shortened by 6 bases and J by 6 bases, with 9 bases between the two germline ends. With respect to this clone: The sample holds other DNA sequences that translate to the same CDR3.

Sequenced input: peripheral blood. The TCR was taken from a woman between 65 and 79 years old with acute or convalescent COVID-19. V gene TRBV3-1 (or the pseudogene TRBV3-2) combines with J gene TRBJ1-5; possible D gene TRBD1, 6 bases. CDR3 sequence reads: CASSQGPQPQHF. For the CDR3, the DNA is TGTGCCAGCAGTCAGGGGCCTCAGCCCCAGCATTTT.